The following is a TCR beta chain sequence with its context. In TCRdb, the RT-PCR reads were re-called with MiXCR into one record per CDR3 protein. The sample lists more than 600,000 distinct CDR3 sequences; over 12% were seen once. The receptor comes from a female donor in good health, serving as a healthy control. The specimen sequenced was memory CD4+ T cells from blood.

The CDR3: CAIRRTRGEGTEAFF. CDR3 nucleotides: TGTGCCATCAGGAGGACCAGGGGAGAGGGCACTGAAGCTTTCTTT. The rearrangement joins TRBV10-3 to TRBJ1-1, with TRBD1 as a possible D gene (6 bases). Germline-derived CDR1 and CDR2 are ENHRY and SYGVKD. The CDR3 runs to 15 residues. V lost 6 bases to trimming and J lost 4 bases, with 18 bases between them.